Below, 27 T cell receptor beta chains from the same sample are listed, as sequenced in a study of T cell changes during pregnancy in multiple sclerosis. Libraries were prepared by immunoSEQ multiplex PCR; TCRdb keeps only in-frame clonotypes and omits some of them. This sample yields tens of thousands of clones, of which 94% are seen a single time; roughly 2.4% belongs to the top ten. Sequences were derived from CD8+ T cells from peripheral blood mononuclear cells, sampled after pregnancy. Receptors originate from a female donor with multiple sclerosis, enrolled in a pregnancy study.

The gene calls are TRBV2 and TRBJ2-1; TRBD2 aligns across 8 bases. The V gene end was trimmed by 3 bases and the J gene end by 7 bases; junction bases not matched to a gene: 8. CDR1 and CDR2 from the germline V gene are SNHLY and FYNNEI. This CDR3 comprises 15 residues. The CDR3 spells CASSELAGLDNEQFF. The CDR3 bases are TGTGCCAGCAGTGAGTTAGCGGGGTTAGATAATGAGCAGTTCTTC.

V is TRBV9 and J is TRBJ2-3; a weak D match, TRBD1 (6 bases). V was pared by 4 bases and J by 0 bases, with 12 bases between. Germline CDR1 and CDR2: SGDLS and YYNGEE. The CDR3 has 15 amino acids. The chain's CDR3 is CASSQGSGSTDTQYF. The DNA for the CDR3 is TGTGCCAGCAGCCAGGGGAGCGGTAGCACAGATACGCAGTATTTT.

The rearrangement joins TRBV27 to TRBJ2-1; 7 bases match TRBD2. The CDR3 is 15 residues long. Losses at the gene ends were 4 bases for V and 6 bases for J; bases not matched to a gene: 9. Germline CDR1 is MNHEY and CDR2 is SMNVEV (reference sequence). The CDR3 DNA is TGTGCCAGCAGTTATACAAGCGGGGTATTCAATGAGCAGTTCTTC. Residues: CASSYTSGVFNEQFF.

The rearrangement links TRBV19 to TRBJ1-1; D not certain. Germline CDR1 is LNHDA and CDR2 is SQIVND (reference sequence). V lost 7 bases and J lost 7, with 7 bases in between. This CDR3 contains 10 residues. The CDR3 protein is CASNGGEAFF. Written as DNA, the CDR3 is TGTGCCAGTAACGGCGGTGAAGCTTTCTTT.

The genes are TRBV13 and TRBJ2-7; maybe TRBD2 (6 bases). The length of the CDR3 is 15 residues. CDR1 PRHDT and CDR2 FYEKMQ come from the germline V gene (reference sequence). Deletions cut 0 bases from V and 2 bases from J, with 11 bases between. CDR3 amino acids: CASSLGQLATYEQYF. The CDR3 nucleotides read TGTGCCAGCAGCTTAGGCCAACTAGCCACCTACGAGCAGTACTTC.

The gene calls are TRBV30 and TRBJ1-1, with 8 bases matching TRBD1. CDR3 length equals 13 residues. V shed 3 bases, J shed 2 bases, and the junction held 2 bases outside the gene matches. Germline CDR1 is GTSNPN and CDR2 is SVGIG (reference sequence). The CDR3 spells CAWRGQANTEAFF. The CDR3 DNA sequence: TGTGCCTGGAGGGGACAGGCTAACACTGAAGCTTTCTTT.

The chain employs TRBV27 and TRBJ1-5; 7 bases are shared with TRBD1. CDR1 MNHEY and CDR2 SMNVEV come from the germline V gene (reference sequence). V lost 6 bases and J lost 7; bases outside the gene matches: 18. This CDR3 is built from 17 residues. CDR3 amino acids: CASSPAGLQGPRQPQHF. Written as DNA, the CDR3 is TGTGCCAGCAGCCCGGCGGGGTTACAGGGGCCAAGGCAGCCCCAGCATTTT.

This chain connects TRBV28 to TRBJ2-7; 7 bases are a match to TRBD1. V shed 5 bases, J shed 4 bases, and the junction held 5 bases outside the gene matches. The CDR3 is 13 residues long. CDR1 and CDR2 (germline): MDHEN, SYDVKM. The CDR3 DNA reads as TGTGCCAGCAGTCCGACAGGGAAATACGAGCAGTACTTC. This encodes CASSPTGKYEQYF.

The rearrangement joins TRBV6-4 to TRBJ2-1; 8 positions agree with TRBD2. Looked up from germline, CDR1 is MRHNA and CDR2 is SNTAGT. The CDR3 consists of 15 residues. V lost 0 bases, J lost 9 bases, and 7 bases stayed unmatched. CDR3 nucleotide sequence: TGTGCCAGCAGTGACTCGCTTAGCGGGGTCTCTGAGCAGTTCTTC. It translates to CASSDSLSGVSEQFF.

The V and J genes are TRBV4-1 and TRBJ2-7; 8 bases line up with TRBD1. The CDR3 runs 14 residues. J was trimmed by 4 bases and V by 1 base; bases with no gene match: 3. Germline CDR1 reads MGHRA; CDR2 reads YSYEKL. CDR3 in DNA: TGCGCCAGCAGCCAAGGGACAGGGAATTACGAGCAGTACTTC. Residues: CASSQGTGNYEQYF.

V and J are TRBV25-1 and TRBJ2-7, with D possibly TRBD2 on 5 matching bases. Germline V CDR1 and CDR2: MGHDK, SYGVNS. The CDR3 contains 13 residues. With 10 bases removed from V and 2 bases from J, the gap between germline ends came to 15 bases. The CDR3, as DNA: TGTGCCACCGAGGGCGGATTGACCTACGAGCAGTACTTC. It translates to CATEGGLTYEQYF.

The chain employs TRBV4-2 and TRBJ1-1, with TRBD1 as a possible D gene (5 bases). The CDR3 length is 15 residues. Germline V gene data show CDR1 as LGHNA and CDR2 as YNFKEQ. Trimming removed 4 bases from V and 3 bases from J, with 15 bases in between. The CDR3 region is CASSPLAGRDTEAFF. The CDR3 DNA reads as TGTGCCAGCAGCCCGCTGGCGGGGCGGGACACTGAAGCTTTCTTT.

CDR3 sequence (DNA): TGTGCCAGCAACCGAAACGCAAACGAGTACGAGCAGTACTTC. It yields the protein CASNRNANEYEQYF. The rearrangement uses TRBV2 and TRBJ2-7; D ambiguous. The ends were cut back, 7 bases at V and 4 bases at J, with 17 bases in the middle. CDR1 and CDR2 from the germline V gene are SNHLY and FYNNEI. CDR3 size: 14 residues.

The rearrangement links TRBV15 to TRBJ1-2; 9 bases align to TRBD1. CDR3 length: 17 residues. From germline, CDR1 is LNHNV and CDR2 YYDKDF (reference sequence). V dropped 3 bases and J dropped 4; count of bases not matched to a gene: 12. CDR3 nucleotide sequence: TGTGCCACCAGCAGGGGGACAGGGTCATACTGGGTCTATGGCTACACCTTC. This codes for CATSRGTGSYWVYGYTF.

The V call is TRBV4-3, the J call TRBJ2-1; 7 bases agree with TRBD2. This CDR3 contains 16 residues. Germline loops: CDR1 LGHNA, CDR2 YSLEER. The V gene end was trimmed by 0 bases and the J gene end by 4 bases; junction bases not matched to a gene: 6. This CDR3 reads CASSQDLGGEYNEQFF. The CDR3 DNA is TGCGCCAGCAGCCAAGATCTGGGGGGGGAATACAATGAGCAGTTCTTC.

The CDR3 DNA sequence: TGCGCCAGTGGAGTGACAGGGAACTCCTACGAGCAGTACTTC. Its protein product is CASGVTGNSYEQYF. The V and J genes are TRBV5-1 and TRBJ2-7, with 7 positions matching TRBD1. CDR1 is SGHRS, CDR2 YFSETQ, per germline. There are 14 residues in the CDR3. The ends lost 8 bases at V and 0 bases at J; junction bases unmatched: 8.

The chain has TRBV19 and TRBJ1-5; possibly TRBD1 for D (6 bases). The V end was cut by 11 bases, the J end by 2 bases, with 13 bases between. Germline CDR1 reads LNHDA; CDR2 reads SQIVND (reference sequence). CDR3 length: 13 amino acids. Written as DNA, the CDR3 is TGTGCCTCCTCGTCAGGGGGCAATCAGCCCCAGCATTTT. Translation gives CASSSGGNQPQHF.

The chain recombines TRBV27 with TRBJ1-1, with 10 nucleotides matching TRBD1. The germline CDR1 and CDR2 sequences are MNHEY and SMNVEV (reference sequence). This CDR3 has 13 residues. V gave up 6 bases and J gave up 8 bases; unmatched junction bases: 6. The CDR3 sequence is CASSLDRGKEAFF. The CDR3 DNA follows: TGTGCCAGCAGCTTGGACAGGGGGAAGGAAGCTTTCTTT.

The chain uses TRBV27 and TRBJ2-7; a possible D gene is TRBD1 (5 bases). V lost 3 bases to trimming and J lost 1 base, with 19 bases between them. This CDR3 contains 17 residues. Looked up from germline, CDR1 is MNHEY and CDR2 is SMNVEV (reference sequence). CDR3 in DNA: TGTGCCAGCAGTTTTAGGGCTCGAACAGGAAATTCCTACGAGCAGTACTTC. Amino acids: CASSFRARTGNSYEQYF.

The CDR3 nucleotides read TGTGCCAGCAGTGGGGGACAGGCCCCTCGGGAGCCCCAGCATTTT. Residues: CASSGGQAPREPQHF. V usage is TRBV25-1 and J usage is TRBJ1-5; 8 bases align to TRBD1. Germline V gives CDR1 MGHDK, CDR2 SYGVNS. Trimming took 4 bases from V and 8 from J; bases not matched to a gene: 10. The CDR3 runs 15 residues.

The chain is built from TRBV7-9 and TRBJ2-1; D remains ambiguous. The CDR3 totals 12 residues. Deletions cut 2 bases from V and 8 bases from J, with 7 bases between. Germline lookup yields CDR1 SEHNR and CDR2 FQNEAQ (reference sequence). The DNA for the CDR3 is TGTGCCAGCAGCTTAATAAGCGATGAGCAGTTCTTC. Amino acids: CASSLISDEQFF.

In the case of this clone: A read error may account for a junction end that differs from germline. The chain links TRBV28 to TRBJ2-1, with D hard to call. The germline gives CDR1 MDHEN, CDR2 SYDVKM. The CDR3 contains 11 residues. CDR3 in DNA: TGTGCCACCAGTTTCTTAAATGAGCAGTTCTTC. The encoded protein is CATSFLNEQFF. Complete variable domain (other parts from reference TRBV28 and TRBJ2-1): DVKVTQSSRYLVKRTGEKVFLECVQDMDHENMFWYRQDPGLGLRLIYFSYDVKMKEKGDIPEGYSVSREKKERFSLILESASTNQTSMYLCATSFLNEQFFGPGTRLTVL.

This clone was counted only a few times. This chain links TRBV7-9 with TRBJ2-7; 10 nucleotides match TRBD1. Losses at the gene ends were 4 bases for V and 3 bases for J; bases not matched to a gene: 9. The CDR3 is 16 amino acids. Germline assignment: CDR1 SEHNR and CDR2 FQNEAQ (reference sequence). The DNA of the CDR3 is TGTGCCAGCAGCTCAGCCACCGGGACAGGGGTCTACGAGCAGTACTTC. Translated, it gives CASSSATGTGVYEQYF.

This chain uses TRBV2 with TRBJ2-5, with TRBD2 matching over 10 bases. This CDR3 contains 16 residues. Per the germline V gene, CDR1 is SNHLY and CDR2 is FYNNEI. With V trimmed by 1 base and J by 5 bases, 7 bases remained unmatched. The CDR3 DNA reads as TGTGCCAGCAGTGAAGGGCTAGCGGGGGAAAGGGAGACCCAGTACTTC. Protein product: CASSEGLAGERETQYF.

This chain uses TRBV19 with TRBJ2-6; 10 bases are a match to TRBD1. The length of the CDR3 is 17 residues. Germline V gives CDR1 LNHDA, CDR2 SQIVND (reference sequence). Losses at the gene ends were 3 bases for V and 2 bases for J; bases not matched to a gene: 4. The CDR3 DNA reads TGTGCCAGTAGTATGGGACAGGGGTTTGCTGGGGCCAACGTCCTGACTTTC. Encoded protein: CASSMGQGFAGANVLTF. Full variable domain (rest looked up from reference TRBV19 and TRBJ2-6): DGGITQSPKYLFRKEGQNVTLSCEQNLNHDAMYWYRQDPGQGLRLIYYSQIVNDFQKGDIAEGYSVSREKKESFPLTVTSAQKNPTAFYLCASSMGQGFAGANVLTFGAGSRLTVL.

The V and J genes are TRBV19 and TRBJ1-2; D perhaps matches TRBD1 (6 bases). CDR3 length: 14 residues. Trimming cost V 5 bases and J 3 bases, with 13 bases left between them. Germline V gene lookup returns CDR1 LNHDA and CDR2 SQIVND (reference sequence). The CDR3 loop is CASSASQGYYGYTF. The CDR3 DNA is TGTGCCAGTAGTGCCTCTCAGGGGTACTATGGCTACACCTTC.

The rearrangement links TRBV9 to TRBJ1-3; possible D gene TRBD1, 5 bases. Germline assignment: CDR1 SGDLS and CDR2 YYNGEE. The CDR3 has 14 residues. Trimming took 0 bases from V and 3 from J, leaving 7 bases between them. The CDR3, as DNA: TGTGCCAGCAGCGTAGAGGGGTTTGGAAACACCATATATTTT. Amino acids: CASSVEGFGNTIYF.